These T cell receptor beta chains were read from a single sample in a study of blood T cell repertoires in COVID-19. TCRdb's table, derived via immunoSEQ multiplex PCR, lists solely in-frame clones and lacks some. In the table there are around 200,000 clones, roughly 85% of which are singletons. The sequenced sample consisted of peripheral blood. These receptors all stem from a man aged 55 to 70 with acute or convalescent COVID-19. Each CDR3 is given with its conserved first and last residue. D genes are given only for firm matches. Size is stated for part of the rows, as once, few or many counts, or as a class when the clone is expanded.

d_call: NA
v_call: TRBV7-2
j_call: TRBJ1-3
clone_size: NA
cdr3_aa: CASSHGGVFSGNTIYF
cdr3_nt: TGTGCCAGCAGCCATGGAGGTGTCTTCTCTGGAAACACCATATATTTT

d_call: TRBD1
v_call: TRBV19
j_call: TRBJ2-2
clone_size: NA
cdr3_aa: CASKGTGGQANTGELFF
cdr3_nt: TGTGCCAGTAAAGGGACAGGAGGGCAGGCGAACACCGGGGAGCTGTTTTTT

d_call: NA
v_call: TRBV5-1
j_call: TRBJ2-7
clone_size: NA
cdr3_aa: CASSQQGYEQYF
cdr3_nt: TGCGCCAGCAGCCAGCAGGGCTACGAGCAGTACTTC

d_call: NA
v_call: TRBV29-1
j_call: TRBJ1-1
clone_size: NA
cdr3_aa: CSVDPGVNTEAFF
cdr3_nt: TGCAGCGTTGACCCGGGGGTGAACACTGAAGCTTTCTTT

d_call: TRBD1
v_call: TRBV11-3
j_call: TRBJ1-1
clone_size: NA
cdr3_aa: CASSVSGTGNTEAFF
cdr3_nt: TGTGCCAGCAGCGTCTCCGGGACAGGGAACACTGAAGCTTTCTTT

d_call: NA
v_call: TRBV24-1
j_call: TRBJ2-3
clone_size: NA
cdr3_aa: CATSDPGSAGNTDTQYF
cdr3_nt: TGTGCCACCAGTGACCCCGGCAGCGCGGGAAACACAGATACGCAGTATTTT

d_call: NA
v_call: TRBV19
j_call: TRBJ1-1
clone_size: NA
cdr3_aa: CASTPGGVNTEAFF
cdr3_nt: TGTGCCAGTACCCCGGGAGGGGTGAACACTGAAGCTTTCTTT

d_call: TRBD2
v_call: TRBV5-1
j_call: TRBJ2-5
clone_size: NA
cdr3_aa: CASSDPSSGRPAWGETQYF
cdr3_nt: TGCGCCAGCAGCGACCCCTCTAGCGGGAGGCCGGCGTGGGGAGAGACCCAGTACTTC

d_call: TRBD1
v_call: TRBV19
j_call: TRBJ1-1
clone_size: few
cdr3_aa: CASSRGGKSNTEAFF
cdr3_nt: TGTGCCAGTAGTAGAGGGGGCAAGTCGAACACTGAAGCTTTCTTT

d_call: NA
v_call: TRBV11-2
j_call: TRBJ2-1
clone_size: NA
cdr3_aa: CASSLGSSSYNEQFF
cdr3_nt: TGTGCCAGCAGCTTAGGATCGAGCTCCTACAATGAGCAGTTCTTC

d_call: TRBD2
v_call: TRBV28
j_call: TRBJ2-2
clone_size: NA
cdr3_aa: CASSLFPGGSAAGELFF
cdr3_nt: TGTGCCAGCAGTTTGTTTCCGGGCGGGAGTGCGGCCGGGGAGCTGTTTTTT

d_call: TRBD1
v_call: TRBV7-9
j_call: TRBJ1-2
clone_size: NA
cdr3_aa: CASSLRGGPFSGYTF
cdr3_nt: TGTGCCAGCAGCTTGCGAGGGGGCCCTTTTAGTGGCTACACCTTC

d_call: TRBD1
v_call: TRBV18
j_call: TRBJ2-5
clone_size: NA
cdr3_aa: CASSPLGTVSSAETQYF
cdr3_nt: TGTGCCAGCTCACCATTAGGGACAGTCTCCTCGGCAGAGACCCAGTACTTC

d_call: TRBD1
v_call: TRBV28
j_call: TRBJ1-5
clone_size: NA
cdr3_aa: CASNTQGAGNQPQHF
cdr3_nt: TGTGCCAGCAACACTCAGGGGGCCGGCAATCAGCCCCAGCATTTT

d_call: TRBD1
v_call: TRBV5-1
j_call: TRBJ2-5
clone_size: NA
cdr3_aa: CASSQGDTWETQYF
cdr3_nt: TGCGCCAGCAGTCAGGGGGATACTTGGGAGACCCAGTACTTC

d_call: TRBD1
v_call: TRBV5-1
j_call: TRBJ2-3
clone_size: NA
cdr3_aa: CASSLSQGADTQYF
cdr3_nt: TGCGCCAGCAGCTTGAGTCAGGGGGCAGATACGCAGTATTTT

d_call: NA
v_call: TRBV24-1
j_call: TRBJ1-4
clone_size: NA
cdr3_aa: CATSVGSGRNEKLFF
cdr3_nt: TGTGCCACCAGTGTCGGCTCCGGGAGAAATGAAAAACTGTTTTTT

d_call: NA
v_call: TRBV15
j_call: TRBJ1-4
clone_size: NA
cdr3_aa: CATSRDPGPNEKLFF
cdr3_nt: TGTGCCACCAGCAGAGATCCAGGGCCTAATGAAAAACTGTTTTTT

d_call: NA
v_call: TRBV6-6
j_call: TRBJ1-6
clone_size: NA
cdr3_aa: CASSSGQRADSPLHF
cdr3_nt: TGTGCCAGCAGTTCAGGACAGAGGGCGGATTCACCCCTCCACTTT

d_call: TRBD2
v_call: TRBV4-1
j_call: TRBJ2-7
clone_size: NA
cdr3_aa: CASSQLDMGLAREQYF
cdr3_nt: TGCGCCAGCAGCCAGCTAGATATGGGACTAGCCCGGGAGCAGTACTTC

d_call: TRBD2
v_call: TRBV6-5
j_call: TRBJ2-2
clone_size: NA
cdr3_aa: CASSPRERGTGELFF
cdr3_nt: TGTGCCAGCAGCCCGCGGGAGAGGGGCACCGGGGAGCTGTTTTTT

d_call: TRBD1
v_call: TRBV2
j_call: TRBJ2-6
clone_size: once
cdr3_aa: CASHRDRDVLTF
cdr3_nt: TGTGCCTCCCACCGGGACAGGGACGTCCTGACTTTC

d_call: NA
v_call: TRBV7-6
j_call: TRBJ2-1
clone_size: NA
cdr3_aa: CASSPKTSGSSYNEQFF
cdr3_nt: TGTGCCAGCAGCCCCAAGACTAGTGGGAGCTCCTACAATGAGCAGTTCTTC

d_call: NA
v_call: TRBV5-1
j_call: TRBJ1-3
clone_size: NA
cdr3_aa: CASSLDEFTGNTIYF
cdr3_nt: TGCGCCAGCAGCTTGGATGAGTTTACTGGAAACACCATATATTTT

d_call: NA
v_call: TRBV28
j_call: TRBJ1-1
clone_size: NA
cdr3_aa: CASSKQGGRAFF
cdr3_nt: TGTGCCAGCAGTAAACAGGGCGGGAGGGCTTTCTTT

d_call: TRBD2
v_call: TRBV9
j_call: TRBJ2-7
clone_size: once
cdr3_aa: CASSPPGAAGGSYEQYF
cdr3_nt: TGTGCCAGCAGCCCCCCGGGGGCAGCGGGAGGGTCCTACGAGCAGTACTTC

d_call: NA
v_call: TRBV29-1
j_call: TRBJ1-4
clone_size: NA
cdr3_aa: CSVAQNEKLFF
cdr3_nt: TGCAGCGTTGCACAGAATGAAAAACTGTTTTTT

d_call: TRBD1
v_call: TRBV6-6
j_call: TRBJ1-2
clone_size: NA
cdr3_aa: CASSYLQGDYGYTF
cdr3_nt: TGTGCCAGCAGTTACCTTCAGGGGGACTATGGCTACACCTTC

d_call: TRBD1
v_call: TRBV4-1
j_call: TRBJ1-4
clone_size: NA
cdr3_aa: CASSPDLGQGNEKLFF
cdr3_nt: TGCGCCAGCAGCCCGGATCTAGGACAGGGTAATGAAAAACTGTTTTTT

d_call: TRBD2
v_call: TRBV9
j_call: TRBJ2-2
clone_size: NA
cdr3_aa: CASSHTGTSGNTGELFF
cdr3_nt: TGTGCCAGCAGCCATACTGGGACTAGCGGTAACACCGGGGAGCTGTTTTTT

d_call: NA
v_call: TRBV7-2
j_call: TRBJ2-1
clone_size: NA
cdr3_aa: CASSPRYNEQFF
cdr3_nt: TGTGCCAGCAGCCCTAGATACAATGAGCAGTTCTTC

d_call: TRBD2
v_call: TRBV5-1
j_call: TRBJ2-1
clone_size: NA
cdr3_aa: CASGREGGSYNEQFF
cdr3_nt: TGCGCCAGCGGACGGGAGGGTGGCTCCTACAATGAGCAGTTCTTC

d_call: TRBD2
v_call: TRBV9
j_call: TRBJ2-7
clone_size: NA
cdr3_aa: CASSVGTSGKLEQYF
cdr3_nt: TGTGCCAGCAGCGTCGGGACTAGCGGGAAGCTCGAGCAGTACTTC

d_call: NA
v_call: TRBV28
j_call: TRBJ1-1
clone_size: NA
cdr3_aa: CASSLGSRVIAFF
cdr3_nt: TGTGCCAGCAGTTTGGGCTCGCGGGTCATAGCTTTCTTT

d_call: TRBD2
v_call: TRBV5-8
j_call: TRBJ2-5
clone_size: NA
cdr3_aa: CASSLKGLAGGTQYF
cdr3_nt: TGTGCCAGCAGCTTGAAAGGACTAGCGGGAGGGACCCAGTACTTC

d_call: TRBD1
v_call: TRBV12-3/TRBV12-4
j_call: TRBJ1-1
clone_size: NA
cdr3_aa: CASSLTGVPEAFF
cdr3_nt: TGTGCCAGCAGCCTGACAGGGGTCCCGGAGGCTTTCTTT

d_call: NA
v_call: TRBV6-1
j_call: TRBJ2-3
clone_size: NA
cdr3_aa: CASSEFREGTQYF
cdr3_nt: TGTGCCAGCAGTGAATTCAGGGAAGGTACGCAGTATTTT

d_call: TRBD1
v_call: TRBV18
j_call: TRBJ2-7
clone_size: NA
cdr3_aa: CASSPTGQVYEQYF
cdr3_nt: TGTGCCAGCTCACCAACAGGACAGGTCTACGAGCAGTACTTC

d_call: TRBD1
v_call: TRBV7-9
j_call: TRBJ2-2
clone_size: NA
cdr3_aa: CASSLPGGDTGELFF
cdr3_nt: TGTGCCAGCAGCTTACCAGGGGGCGACACCGGGGAGCTGTTTTTT

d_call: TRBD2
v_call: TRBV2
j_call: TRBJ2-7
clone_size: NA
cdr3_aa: CASRTSGLVYEQYF
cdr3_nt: TGTGCCAGCAGAACATCGGGACTAGTATACGAGCAGTACTTC

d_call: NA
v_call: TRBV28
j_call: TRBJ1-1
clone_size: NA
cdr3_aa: CASSLRGLVTEAFF
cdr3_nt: TGTGCCAGCAGTTTAAGGGGGTTGGTCACTGAAGCTTTCTTT

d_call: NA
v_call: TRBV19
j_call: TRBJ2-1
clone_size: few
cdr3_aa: CASSIPRMTRGRHEQFF
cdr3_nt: TGTGCCAGTAGTATACCCCGCATGACTCGCGGGCGGCATGAGCAGTTCTTC

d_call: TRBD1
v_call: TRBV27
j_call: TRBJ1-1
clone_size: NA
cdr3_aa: CASTDYRGGTEAFF
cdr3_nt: TGTGCCAGCACTGATTACAGGGGAGGCACTGAAGCTTTCTTT

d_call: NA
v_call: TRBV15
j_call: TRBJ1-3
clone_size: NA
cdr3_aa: CATSRDRGPGSGNTIYF
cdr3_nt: TGTGCCACCAGCAGAGATCGAGGGCCAGGCTCTGGAAACACCATATATTTT

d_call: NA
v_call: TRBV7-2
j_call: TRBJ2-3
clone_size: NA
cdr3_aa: CASSLEEGRFTQYF
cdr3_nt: TGTGCCAGCAGCTTAGAAGAGGGAAGGTTTACGCAGTATTTT

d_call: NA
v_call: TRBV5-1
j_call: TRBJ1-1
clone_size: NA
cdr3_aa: CASSLSHLNTEAFF
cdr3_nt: TGCGCCAGCAGCTTGTCCCACTTGAACACTGAAGCTTTCTTT

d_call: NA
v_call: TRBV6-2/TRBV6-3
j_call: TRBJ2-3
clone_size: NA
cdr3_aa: CASTPYSGGADTQYF
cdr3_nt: TGTGCCAGCACCCCGTACTCGGGGGGCGCAGATACGCAGTATTTT

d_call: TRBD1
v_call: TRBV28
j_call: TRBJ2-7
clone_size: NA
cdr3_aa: CASRKGTAFYEQYF
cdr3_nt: TGTGCCAGCAGAAAGGGGACAGCTTTCTACGAGCAGTACTTC

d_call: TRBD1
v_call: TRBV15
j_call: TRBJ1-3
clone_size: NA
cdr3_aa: CATSRGGTAGRNTIYF
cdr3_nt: TGTGCCACCAGCAGAGGGGGGACAGCCGGGCGAAACACCATATATTTT

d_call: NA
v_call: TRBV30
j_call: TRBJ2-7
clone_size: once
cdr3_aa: CAWNRDNYEQYF
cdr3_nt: TGTGCCTGGAACCGGGACAACTACGAGCAGTACTTC

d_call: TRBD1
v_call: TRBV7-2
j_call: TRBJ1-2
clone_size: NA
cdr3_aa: CASSLAWGGQGGGYTF
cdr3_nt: TGTGCCAGCAGCTTAGCCTGGGGGGGACAGGGTGGTGGCTACACCTTC

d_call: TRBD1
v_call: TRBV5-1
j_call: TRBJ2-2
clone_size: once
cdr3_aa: CASSWRDRGELFF
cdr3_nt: TGCGCCAGCAGCTGGAGAGACAGGGGTGAGCTGTTTTTT

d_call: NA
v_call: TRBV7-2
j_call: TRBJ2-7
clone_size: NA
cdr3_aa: CASSYTGQFSYEQYF
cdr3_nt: TGTGCCAGCAGCTACACGGGACAATTCTCCTACGAGCAGTACTTC

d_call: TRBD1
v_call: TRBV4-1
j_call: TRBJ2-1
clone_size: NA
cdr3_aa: CASSQEWGQPNEQFF
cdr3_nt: TGCGCCAGCAGCCAAGAGTGGGGACAGCCCAATGAGCAGTTCTTC

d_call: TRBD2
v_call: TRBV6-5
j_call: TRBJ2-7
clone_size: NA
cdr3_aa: CASSSSGRTYEQYF
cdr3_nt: TGTGCCAGCAGTTCTAGCGGGAGAACGTACGAGCAGTACTTC